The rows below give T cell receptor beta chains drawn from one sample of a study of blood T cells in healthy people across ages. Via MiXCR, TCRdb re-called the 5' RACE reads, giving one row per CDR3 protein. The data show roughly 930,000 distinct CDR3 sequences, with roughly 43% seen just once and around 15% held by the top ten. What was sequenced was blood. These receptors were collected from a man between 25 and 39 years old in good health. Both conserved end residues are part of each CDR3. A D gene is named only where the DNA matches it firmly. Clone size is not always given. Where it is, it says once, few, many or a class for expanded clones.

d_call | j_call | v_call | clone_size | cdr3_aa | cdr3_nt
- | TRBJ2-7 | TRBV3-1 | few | CASSQVTDYEQYF | TGTGCCAGCAGCCAAGTGACAGATTACGAGCAGTACTTC
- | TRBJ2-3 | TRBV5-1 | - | CASSLGRGLTDTQYF | TGCGCCAGCAGCTTGGGGAGGGGGCTGACAGATACGCAGTATTTT
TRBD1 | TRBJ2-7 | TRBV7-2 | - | CASSLAPDRVREQYF | TGTGCCAGCAGCTTAGCCCCGGACAGGGTACGCGAGCAGTACTTC
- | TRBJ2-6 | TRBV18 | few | CASSSDFSGANVLTF | TGTGCCAGCTCATCGGACTTCTCTGGGGCCAACGTCCTGACTTTC
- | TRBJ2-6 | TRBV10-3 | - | CASRQEDSGANVLTF | TGTGCCTCCAGACAGGAGGACTCTGGGGCCAACGTCCTGACTTTC
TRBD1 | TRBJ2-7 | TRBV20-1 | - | CSAVDPGTGSVYEQYF | TGCAGTGCTGTGGACCCCGGGACAGGAAGTGTCTACGAGCAGTACTTC
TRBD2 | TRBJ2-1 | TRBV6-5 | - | CASSSRSSGGGLIWFF | TGTGCCAGCAGCTCCCGATCTAGCGGGGGGGGCCTTATTTGGTTCTTC
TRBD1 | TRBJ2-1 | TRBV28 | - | CASSFVGTGVNEQFF | TGTGCCAGCAGTTTCGTCGGGACAGGGGTAAATGAGCAGTTCTTC
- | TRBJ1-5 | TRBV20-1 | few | CSANVQGNVYQPQHF | TGCAGTGCCAACGTTCAGGGCAACGTCTATCAGCCCCAGCATTTT
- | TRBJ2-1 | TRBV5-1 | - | CASSLRQGAYNEQFF | TGCGCCAGCAGCTTGAGGCAGGGCGCCTACAATGAGCAGTTCTTC
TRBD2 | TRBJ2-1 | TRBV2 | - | CASSAGVEGRNEQFF | TGTGCCAGCAGCGCGGGAGTTGAGGGCCGCAATGAGCAGTTCTTC
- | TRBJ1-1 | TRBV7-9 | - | CASSVEKNTEAFF | TGTGCCAGCAGCGTCGAAAAAAACACTGAAGCTTTCTTT
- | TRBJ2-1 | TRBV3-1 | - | CASSPFGINEQFF | TGTGCCAGCAGCCCCTTCGGGATTAATGAGCAGTTCTTC
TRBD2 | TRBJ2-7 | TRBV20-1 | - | CSATYMAGGEQYF | TGCAGTGCCACCTACATGGCGGGGGGGGAGCAGTACTTC
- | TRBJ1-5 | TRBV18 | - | CASSPALDSQPQHF | TGTGCCAGCTCACCGGCACTTGATAGTCAGCCCCAGCATTTT
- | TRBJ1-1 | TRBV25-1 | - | CASSGVHEAFF | TGTGCCAGCAGTGGCGTCCATGAAGCTTTCTTT
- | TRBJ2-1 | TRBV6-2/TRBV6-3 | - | CATVWSSSYNEQFF | TGTGCCACCGTCTGGTCTTCATCCTACAATGAGCAGTTCTTC
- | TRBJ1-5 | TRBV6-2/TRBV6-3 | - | CASSQRDSLNQPQHF | TGTGCCAGCAGTCAACGAGACAGTCTTAATCAGCCCCAGCATTTT
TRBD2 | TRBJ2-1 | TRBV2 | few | CASSEDSAGGPNNEQFF | TGTGCCAGCAGTGAAGATTCGGCGGGGGGGCCCAACAATGAGCAGTTCTTC
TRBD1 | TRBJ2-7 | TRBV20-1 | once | CSASPDRAHSYEQYF | TGCAGTGCTAGCCCCGACAGGGCCCACTCCTACGAGCAGTACTTC
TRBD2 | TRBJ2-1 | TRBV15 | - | CATSRGGLDNEQFF | TGTGCCACCAGCAGAGGCGGACTAGACAATGAGCAGTTCTTC
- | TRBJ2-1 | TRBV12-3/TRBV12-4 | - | CASSLMDSSYEQFF | TGTGCCAGCAGTTTAATGGATAGCAGCTATGAGCAGTTCTTC
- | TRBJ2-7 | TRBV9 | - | CASSFSRGSLSSYNEQYF | TGTGCCAGCAGCTTTTCGAGGGGGTCCCTCTCTTCCTACAATGAGCAGTACTTC
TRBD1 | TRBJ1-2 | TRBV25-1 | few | CASSEAGDRSNYGYTF | TGTGCCAGCAGTGAAGCGGGGGACAGATCTAACTATGGCTACACCTTC
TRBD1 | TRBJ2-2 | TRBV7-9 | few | CASARQGENTGELFF | TGTGCCAGCGCCCGACAGGGCGAGAACACCGGGGAGCTGTTTTTT
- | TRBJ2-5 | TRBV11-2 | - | CASSLAGHRRETQYF | TGTGCCAGCAGCTTAGCGGGTCACAGGCGGGAGACCCAGTACTTC
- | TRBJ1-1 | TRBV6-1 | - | CASHFGTSPEAFF | TGTGCCTCGCATTTTGGCACCTCACCTGAAGCTTTCTTT
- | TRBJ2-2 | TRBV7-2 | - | CASRGQYDTGELFF | TGTGCCAGCAGAGGACAGTATGACACCGGGGAGCTGTTTTTT
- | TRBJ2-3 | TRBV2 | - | CASSATGSDTDTQYF | TGTGCCAGCAGTGCAACGGGCTCCGACACAGATACGCAGTATTTT
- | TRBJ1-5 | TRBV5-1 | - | CASSLGAGTNQPQHF | TGCGCCAGCAGCTTGGGTGCCGGAACCAATCAGCCCCAGCATTTT
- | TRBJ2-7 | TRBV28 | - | CASSIIPLGLVTYEQYF | TGTGCCAGCAGTATTATACCGCTGGGGCTGGTGACCTACGAGCAGTACTTC
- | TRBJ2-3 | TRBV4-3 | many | CASSQDPRPTDTQYF | TGCGCCAGCAGCCAAGATCCCCGACCCACAGATACGCAGTATTTT
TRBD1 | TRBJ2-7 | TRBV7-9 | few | CASNKGDRGYEQYF | TGTGCCAGCAACAAAGGGGACAGGGGATACGAGCAGTACTTC
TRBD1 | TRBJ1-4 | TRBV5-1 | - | CASSLRVRDRATNEKLFF | TGCGCCAGCAGCTTGAGGGTTCGGGACAGAGCAACTAATGAAAAACTGTTTTTT
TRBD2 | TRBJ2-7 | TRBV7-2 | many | CASSLTSGGYEQYF | TGTGCCAGCAGCTTAACTAGCGGGGGTTACGAGCAGTACTTC
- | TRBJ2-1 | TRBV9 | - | CASSKSPAGSNNEQFF | TGTGCCAGCAGCAAATCCCCCGCGGGATCAAACAATGAGCAGTTCTTC
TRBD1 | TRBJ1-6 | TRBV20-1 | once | CSARDESGGFRRSPLHF | TGCAGTGCTAGGGACGAGTCAGGGGGATTTCGACGGTCACCCCTCCACTTT
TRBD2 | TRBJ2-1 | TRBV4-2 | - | CASSQEVLVPGTSGGETQFF | TGTGCCAGCAGCCAAGAAGTTTTAGTCCCTGGGACTAGCGGGGGGGAGACCCAGTTCTTC
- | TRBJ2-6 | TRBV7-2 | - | CASSLNTASSGANVLTF | TGTGCCAGCAGCCTCAATACGGCGAGCTCTGGGGCCAACGTCCTGACTTTC
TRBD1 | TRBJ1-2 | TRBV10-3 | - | CAIAGQGNYGYTF | TGTGCCATCGCTGGACAGGGCAACTATGGCTACACCTTC
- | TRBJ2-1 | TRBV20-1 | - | CSASGEQFF | TGCAGTGCTAGCGGTGAGCAGTTCTTC
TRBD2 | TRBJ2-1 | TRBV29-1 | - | CSVAGLAGGYNEQFF | TGCAGCGTTGCGGGACTAGCGGGGGGTTACAATGAGCAGTTCTTC
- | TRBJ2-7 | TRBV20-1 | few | CSARERNSNYEQYF | TGCAGTGCTAGAGAACGGAACTCCAACTACGAGCAGTACTTC
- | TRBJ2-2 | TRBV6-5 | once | CASSPAGGSGELFF | TGTGCCAGCAGTCCAGCCGGAGGCTCTGGGGAGCTGTTTTTT
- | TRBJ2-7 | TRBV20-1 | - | CSANEQYF | TGCAGTGCTAACGAGCAGTACTTC
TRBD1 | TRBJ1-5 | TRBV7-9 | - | CASSLGDSGNQPQHF | TGTGCCAGCAGTTTGGGGGACAGTGGGAATCAGCCCCAGCATTTT
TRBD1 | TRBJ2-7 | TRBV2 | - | CASGDDRVPYEQYF | TGTGCCAGCGGGGACGACAGGGTACCCTACGAGCAGTACTTC
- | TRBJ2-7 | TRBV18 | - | CASSLTESEQYF | TGTGCCAGCTCACTGACAGAGTCCGAGCAGTACTTC
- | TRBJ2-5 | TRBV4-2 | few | CASSQEGGGNQETQYF | TGTGCCAGCAGCCAAGAGGGCGGAGGGAACCAAGAGACCCAGTACTTC
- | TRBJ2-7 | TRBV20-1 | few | CSARDRGGPGSYEQYF | TGCAGTGCTAGAGATCGAGGGGGTCCAGGCTCCTACGAGCAGTACTTC